The clone carrying this TCR beta chain was recorded at least ten times. In germline, CDR1 is SNHLY, CDR2 FYNNEI. The CDR3 runs to 12 residues. Trimming removed 10 bases from V and 5 bases from J; junction bases left unmatched: 7. Specified time point: patch test 1, 2 weeks after DPC sensitization. Treatment in this sample: therapeutic diphenylcyclopropenone sensitization with weekly scalp DPC. Blood draws came first, before each patch test. The record originates from a study of human T cells and chemical hapten exposure. Study-level background: Upper-back patches of 0.01% DPC were read at 6 days.

TCRdb re-called the RACE reads through MiXCR, storing one row per CDR3 protein. The sample contains more than 80,000 distinct CDR3 sequences, 7% to 8% of which appear only once. V and J are TRBV2 and TRBJ1-1; 7 bases are a match to TRBD1. The receptor's source is a woman aged 30 to 39 with alopecia areata. Some clones in this sample may be carry-over from other donors' samples. The source was whole blood, collected in connection with sensitization to the hapten diphenylcyclopropenone (DPC). CDR3 residues: CATQGEGTEAFF. The CDR3 bases are TGTGCCACCCAGGGGGAGGGTACTGAAGCTTTCTTT.